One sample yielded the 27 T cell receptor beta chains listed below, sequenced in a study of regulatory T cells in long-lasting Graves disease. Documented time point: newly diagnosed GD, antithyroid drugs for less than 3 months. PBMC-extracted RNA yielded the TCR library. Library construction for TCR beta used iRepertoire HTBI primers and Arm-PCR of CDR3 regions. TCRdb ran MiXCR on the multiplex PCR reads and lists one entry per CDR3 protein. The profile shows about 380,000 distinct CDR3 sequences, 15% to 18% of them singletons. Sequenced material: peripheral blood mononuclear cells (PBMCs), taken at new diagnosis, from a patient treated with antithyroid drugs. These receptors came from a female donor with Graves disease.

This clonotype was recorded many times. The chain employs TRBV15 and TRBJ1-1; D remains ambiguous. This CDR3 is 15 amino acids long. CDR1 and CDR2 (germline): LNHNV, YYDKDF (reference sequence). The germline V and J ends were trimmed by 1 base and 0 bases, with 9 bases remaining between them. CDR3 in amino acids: CATSRAGNMNTEAFF. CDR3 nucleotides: TGTGCCACCAGCAGAGCTGGGAACATGAACACTGAAGCTTTCTTT. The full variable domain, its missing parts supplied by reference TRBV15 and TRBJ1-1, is DAMVIQNPRYQVTQFGKPVTLSCSQTLNHNVMYWYQQKSSQAPKLLFHYYDKDFNNEADTPDNFQSRRPNTSFCFLDIRSPGLGDTAMYLCATSRAGNMNTEAFFGQGTRLTVV.

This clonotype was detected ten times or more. The CDR3 here is CASSVGGGLTDTQYF. CDR3 coding DNA: TGTGCCAGCAGCGTCGGCGGGGGGCTAACAGATACGCAGTATTTT. This sequence joins TRBV9 and TRBJ2-3, with 8 bases identical to TRBD2. CDR1 and CDR2 from the germline V gene are SGDLS and YYNGEE. Trimming cost V 2 bases and J 3 bases; bases outside gene matches: 5. The CDR3 covers 15 residues. Filled out from reference TRBV9 and TRBJ2-3, the complete variable domain reads DSGVTQTPKHLITATGQRVTLRCSPRSGDLSVYWYQQSLDQGLQFLIQYYNGEERAKGNILERFSAQQFPDLHSELNLSSLELGDSALYFCASSVGGGLTDTQYFGPGTRLTVL.

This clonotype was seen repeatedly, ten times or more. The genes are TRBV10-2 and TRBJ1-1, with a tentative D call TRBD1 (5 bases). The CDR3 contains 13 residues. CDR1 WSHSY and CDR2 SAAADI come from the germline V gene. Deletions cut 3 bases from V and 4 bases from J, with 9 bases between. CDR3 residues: CASSDREPTEAFF. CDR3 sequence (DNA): TGCGCCAGCAGTGACAGGGAGCCCACTGAAGCTTTCTTT.

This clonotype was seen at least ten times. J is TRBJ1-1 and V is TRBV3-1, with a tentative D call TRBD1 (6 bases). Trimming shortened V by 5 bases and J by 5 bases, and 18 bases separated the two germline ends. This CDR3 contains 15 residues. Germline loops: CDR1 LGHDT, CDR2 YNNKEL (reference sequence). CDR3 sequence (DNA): TGTGCCAGCAGCTGGAGCTCAGGGGCGAAGACTGAAGCTTTCTTT. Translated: CASSWSSGAKTEAFF.

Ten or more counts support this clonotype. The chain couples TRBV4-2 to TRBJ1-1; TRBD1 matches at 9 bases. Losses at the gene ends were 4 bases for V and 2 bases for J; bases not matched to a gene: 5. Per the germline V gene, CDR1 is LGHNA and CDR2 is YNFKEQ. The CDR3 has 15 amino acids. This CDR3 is CASSPEQGANTEAFF. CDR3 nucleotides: TGTGCCAGCAGCCCGGAACAGGGGGCTAACACTGAAGCTTTCTTT.

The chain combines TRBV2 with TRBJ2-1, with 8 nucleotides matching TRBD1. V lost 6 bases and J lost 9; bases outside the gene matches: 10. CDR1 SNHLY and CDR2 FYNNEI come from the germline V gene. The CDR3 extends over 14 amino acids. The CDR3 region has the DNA TGTGCCAGCAGCCGCCGGACAGGGATCGGTGAGCAGTTCTTC. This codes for CASSRRTGIGEQFF.

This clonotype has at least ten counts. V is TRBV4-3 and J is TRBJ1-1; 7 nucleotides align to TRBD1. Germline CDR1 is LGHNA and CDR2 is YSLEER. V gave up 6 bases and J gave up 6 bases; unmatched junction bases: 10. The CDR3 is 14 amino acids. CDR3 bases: TGCGCCAGCAGAGGGACAGCCAATTTACCTGAAGCTTTCTTT. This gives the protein CASRGTANLPEAFF.

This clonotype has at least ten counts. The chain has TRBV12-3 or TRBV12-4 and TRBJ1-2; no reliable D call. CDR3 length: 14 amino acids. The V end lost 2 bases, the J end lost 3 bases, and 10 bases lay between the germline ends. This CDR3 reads CASSLRPADYGYTF. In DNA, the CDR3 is TGTGCCAGCAGTTTACGGCCCGCAGACTATGGCTACACCTTC.

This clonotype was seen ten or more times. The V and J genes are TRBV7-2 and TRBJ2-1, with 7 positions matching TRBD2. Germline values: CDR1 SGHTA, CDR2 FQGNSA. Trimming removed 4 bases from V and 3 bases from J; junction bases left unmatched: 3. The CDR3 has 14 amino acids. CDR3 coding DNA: TGTGCCAGCAGCTCCAGCGGGAACTACAATGAGCAGTTCTTC. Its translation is CASSSSGNYNEQFF.

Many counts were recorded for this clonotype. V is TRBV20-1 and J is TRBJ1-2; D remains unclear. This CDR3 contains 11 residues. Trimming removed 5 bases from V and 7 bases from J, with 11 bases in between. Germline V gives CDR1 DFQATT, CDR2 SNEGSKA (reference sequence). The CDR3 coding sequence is TGCAGTGCTCCCGGTGAGGGTGGCTACACCTTC. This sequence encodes CSAPGEGGYTF.

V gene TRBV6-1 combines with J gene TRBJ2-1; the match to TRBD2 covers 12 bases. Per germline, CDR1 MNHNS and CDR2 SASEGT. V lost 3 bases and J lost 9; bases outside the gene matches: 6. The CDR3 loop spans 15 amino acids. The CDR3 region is CASSDTSGGQGEQFF. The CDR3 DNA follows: TGTGCCAGCAGTGATACTAGCGGGGGGCAGGGTGAGCAGTTCTTC.

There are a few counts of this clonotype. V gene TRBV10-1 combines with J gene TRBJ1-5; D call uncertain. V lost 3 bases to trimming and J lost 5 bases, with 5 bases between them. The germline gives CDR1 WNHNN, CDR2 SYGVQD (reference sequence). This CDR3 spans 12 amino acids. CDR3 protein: CASSDYDQPQHF. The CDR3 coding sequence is TGCGCCAGCAGTGATTATGATCAGCCCCAGCATTTT.

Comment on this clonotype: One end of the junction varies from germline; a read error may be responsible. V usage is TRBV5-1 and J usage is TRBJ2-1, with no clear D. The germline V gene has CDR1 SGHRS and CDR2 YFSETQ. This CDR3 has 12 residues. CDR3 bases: TGCGCCAGCAACTTGAAAATCAATGAGCAGTTCTTC. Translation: CASNLKINEQFF.

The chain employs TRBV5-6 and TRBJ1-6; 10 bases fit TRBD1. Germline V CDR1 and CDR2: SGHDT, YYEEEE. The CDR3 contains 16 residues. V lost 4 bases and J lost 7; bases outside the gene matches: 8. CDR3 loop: CASSRDRGHRNSPLHF. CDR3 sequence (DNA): TGTGCCAGCAGCCGGGACAGGGGCCATCGGAATTCACCCCTCCACTTT.

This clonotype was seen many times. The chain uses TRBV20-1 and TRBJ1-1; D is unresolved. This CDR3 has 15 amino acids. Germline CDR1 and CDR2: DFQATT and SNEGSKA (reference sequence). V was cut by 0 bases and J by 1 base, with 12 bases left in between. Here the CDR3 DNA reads TGCAGTGCTAGAGATAGACTGTTCCAGAACACTGAAGCTTTCTTT. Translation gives CSARDRLFQNTEAFF.

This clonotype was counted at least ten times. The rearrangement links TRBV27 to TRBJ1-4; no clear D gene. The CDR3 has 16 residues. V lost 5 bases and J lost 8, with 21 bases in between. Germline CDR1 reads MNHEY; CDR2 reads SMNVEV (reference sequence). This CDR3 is CASSPSILPKGEKLFF. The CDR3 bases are TGTGCCAGCAGTCCATCGATCCTCCCAAAGGGCGAAAAACTGTTTTTT.

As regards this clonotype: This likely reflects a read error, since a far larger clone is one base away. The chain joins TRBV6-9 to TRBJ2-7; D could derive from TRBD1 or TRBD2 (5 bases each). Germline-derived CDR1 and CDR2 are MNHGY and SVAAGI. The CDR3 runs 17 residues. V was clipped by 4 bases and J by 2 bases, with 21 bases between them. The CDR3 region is CASSFLVPYGAPYEQYF. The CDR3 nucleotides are TGTGCCAGCAGTTTCCTGGTCCCGTACGGGGCCCCCTACGAGCAGTACTTC.

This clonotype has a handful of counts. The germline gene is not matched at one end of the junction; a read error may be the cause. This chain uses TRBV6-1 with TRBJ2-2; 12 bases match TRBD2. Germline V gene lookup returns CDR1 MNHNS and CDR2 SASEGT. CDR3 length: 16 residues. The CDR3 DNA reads TGTGCCAGCAGTGAAGCGCTAGCGGGAGGGATCGGGAAGCTGTTTTTT. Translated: CASSEALAGGIGKLFF.

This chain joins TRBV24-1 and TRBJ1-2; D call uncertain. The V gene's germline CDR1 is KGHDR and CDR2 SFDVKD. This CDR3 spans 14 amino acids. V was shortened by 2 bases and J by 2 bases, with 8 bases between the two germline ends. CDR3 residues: CATSDSAGNYGYTF. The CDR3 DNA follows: TGTGCCACCAGTGATTCAGCGGGGAACTATGGCTACACCTTC.

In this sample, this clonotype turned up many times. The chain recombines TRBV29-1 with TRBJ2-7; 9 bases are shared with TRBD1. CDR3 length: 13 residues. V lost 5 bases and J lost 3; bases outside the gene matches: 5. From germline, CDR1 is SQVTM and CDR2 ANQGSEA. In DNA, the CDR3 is TGCAGCGTTCGAAAGGGACAGGGCTACGAGCAGTACTTC. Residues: CSVRKGQGYEQYF.

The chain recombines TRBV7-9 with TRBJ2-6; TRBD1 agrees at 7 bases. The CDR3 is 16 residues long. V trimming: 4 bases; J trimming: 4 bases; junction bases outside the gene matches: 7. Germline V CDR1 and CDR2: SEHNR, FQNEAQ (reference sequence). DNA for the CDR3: TGTGCCAGCAGCTCCAGACAGGGAGCCGGGGCCAACGTCCTGACTTTC. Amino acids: CASSSRQGAGANVLTF.

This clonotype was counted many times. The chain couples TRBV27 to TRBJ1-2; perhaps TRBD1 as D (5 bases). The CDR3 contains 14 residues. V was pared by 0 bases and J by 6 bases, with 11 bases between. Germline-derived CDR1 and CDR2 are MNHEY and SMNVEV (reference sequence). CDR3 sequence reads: CASSLSQGFDGYTF. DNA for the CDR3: TGTGCCAGCAGTTTATCGCAGGGTTTTGATGGCTACACCTTC.

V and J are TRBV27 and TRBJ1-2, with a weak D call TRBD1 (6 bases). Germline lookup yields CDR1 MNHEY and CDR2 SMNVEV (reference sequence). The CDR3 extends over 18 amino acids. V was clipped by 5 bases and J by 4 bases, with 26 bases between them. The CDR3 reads CASSPQKIGGLSFYGYTF. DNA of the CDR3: TGTGCCAGCAGTCCCCAGAAGATCGGGGGGCTTTCGTTCTATGGCTACACCTTC.

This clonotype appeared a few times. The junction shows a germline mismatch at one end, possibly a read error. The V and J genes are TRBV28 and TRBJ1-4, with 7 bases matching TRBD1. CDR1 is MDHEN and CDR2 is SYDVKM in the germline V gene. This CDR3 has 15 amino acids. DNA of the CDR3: TGTGCCAGCAGTTCCTCGGACAGGTGGAATGGAAAACTGTTTTTT. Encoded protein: CASSSSDRWNGKLFF.

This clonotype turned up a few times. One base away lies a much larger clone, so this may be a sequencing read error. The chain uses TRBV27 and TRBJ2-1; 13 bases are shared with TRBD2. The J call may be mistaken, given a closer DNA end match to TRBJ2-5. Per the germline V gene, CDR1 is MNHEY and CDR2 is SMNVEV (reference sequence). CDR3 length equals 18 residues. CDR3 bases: TGTGCCAGCAGTACGCCGACTAGCGGGGGGCCTTCTCAAGAGACCCAGTACTTC. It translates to CASSTPTSGGPSQETQYF.

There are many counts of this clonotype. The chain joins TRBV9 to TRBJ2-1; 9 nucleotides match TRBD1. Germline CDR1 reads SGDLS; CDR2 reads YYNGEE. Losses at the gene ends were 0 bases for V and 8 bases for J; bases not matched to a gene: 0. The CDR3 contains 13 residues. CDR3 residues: CASSVGDRDEQFF. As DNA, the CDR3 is TGTGCCAGCAGCGTAGGGGACAGGGATGAGCAGTTCTTC.

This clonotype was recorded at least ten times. CDR3 coding DNA: TGTGCCAGCAGCGTCCTAACGGGGTCCGGGACACCCAACTATGGCTACACCTTC. Protein sequence: CASSVLTGSGTPNYGYTF. The gene calls are TRBV7-9 and TRBJ1-2; D may be TRBD1 (6 bases). The CDR3 is 18 amino acids. Trimming shortened V by 5 bases and J by 2 bases, and 24 bases separated the two germline ends. The germline V gene encodes CDR1 SEHNR and CDR2 FQNEAQ (reference sequence). The variable domain in full, with the rest retrieved from reference TRBV7-9 and TRBJ1-2, is DTGVSQNPRHKITKRGQNVTFRCDPISEHNRLYWYRQTLGQGPEFLTYFQNEAQLEKSRLLSDRFSAERPKGSFSTLEIQRTEQGDSAMYLCASSVLTGSGTPNYGYTFGSGTRLTVV.